The next 19 T cell receptor beta chains were all read from a single sample in a study of blood T cell repertoires in COVID-19. TCRdb's copy holds only in-frame clones and misses some; the assay was immunoSEQ multiplex PCR. The profile shows about 300,000 clones, around 84% of them singletons. The material sequenced was peripheral blood. These receptors were collected from a human donor with COVID-19, enrolled during active disease. The donor label of this sample is uncertain.

The chain recombines TRBV7-8 with TRBJ2-7; 8 nucleotides match TRBD2. The germline V gene encodes CDR1 SGHVS and CDR2 FQNEAQ. The trim removed 1 base at V and 3 bases at J, leaving 5 bases unmatched. This CDR3 is built from 15 residues. CDR3 nucleotide sequence: TGTGCCAGCAGCTTAGGGCGTCTAGCGGGCTACGAGCAGTACTTC. Translating gives CASSLGRLAGYEQYF.

The chain recombines TRBV5-4 with TRBJ1-1; 8 bases map to TRBD1. V trimming: 3 bases; J trimming: 7 bases; junction bases outside the gene matches: 11. The CDR3 spans 15 residues. Germline V gene sequence: CDR1 SGHNT, CDR2 YYREEE (reference sequence). This CDR3 is CASSSSRTGNREAFF. For the CDR3, the DNA is TGTGCCAGCAGCTCCTCCCGGACAGGGAATCGTGAAGCTTTCTTT.

This clone has a handful of counts. J is TRBJ2-3 and V is TRBV2, with 7 bases lining up with TRBD2. The CDR3 is made up of 15 amino acids. Trimming took 2 bases from V and 1 from J; bases not matched to a gene: 3. CDR1 is SNHLY and CDR2 is FYNNEI in the germline V gene. The chain's CDR3 is CASSERTSGTDTQYF. The CDR3 nucleotides read TGTGCCAGCAGTGAAAGAACTAGCGGCACAGATACGCAGTATTTT.

The chain carries TRBV13 and TRBJ2-7; a possible D gene is TRBD2 (6 bases). Germline CDR1 is PRHDT and CDR2 is FYEKMQ (reference sequence). The germline V and J ends were trimmed by 5 bases and 5 bases, with 16 bases remaining between them. CDR3 length equals 14 residues. Here the CDR3 reads CASSPRRDSHEQYF. The CDR3 bases are TGTGCCAGCAGCCCTCGTCGGGACTCTCACGAGCAGTACTTC.

This sequence joins TRBV27 and TRBJ1-2; D is undetermined. The CDR3 spans 16 residues. Germline V CDR1 and CDR2: MNHEY, SMNVEV (reference sequence). The V end lost 5 bases, the J end lost 5 bases, and 21 bases lay between the germline ends. CDR3 sequence (DNA): TGTGCCAGCAGTAGTTTGGGGAGATCTGGAGGGTATGGCTACACCTTC. Protein product: CASSSLGRSGGYGYTF.

Only one count was recorded for this clone. In the same sample, other DNA sequences code for this CDR3. V usage is TRBV9 and J usage is TRBJ1-1; tentative D call: TRBD1 (6 bases). Germline CDR1 reads SGDLS; CDR2 reads YYNGEE. The CDR3 is 14 amino acids. The ends were cut back, 0 bases at V and 4 bases at J, with 10 bases in the middle. The CDR3: CASSVGRGGTEAFF. In DNA form, the CDR3 reads TGTGCCAGCAGCGTAGGTAGGGGGGGCACTGAAGCTTTCTTT.

This clone was picked up one time. V is TRBV19 and J is TRBJ1-6; no firm D call. V gave up 1 base and J gave up 6 bases, with 16 bases separating them. Germline CDR1 and CDR2: LNHDA and SQIVND (reference sequence). The CDR3 extends over 17 amino acids. This CDR3 is CASSIGGLPTSNSPLHF. The CDR3 bases are TGTGCCAGTAGTATAGGTGGACTGCCGACCAGTAATTCACCCCTCCACTTT.

This chain connects TRBV6-2 or TRBV6-3 to TRBJ2-1; tentative D call: TRBD1 (5 bases). The CDR3 is 17 amino acids. The germline gives CDR1 MNHEY, CDR2 SVGEGT. V was shortened by 4 bases and J by 0 bases, with 16 bases between the two germline ends. CDR3 coding DNA: TGTGCCAGCAGTTGGTTAGGGGCAGTAATCTCCTACAATGAGCAGTTCTTC. Translation gives CASSWLGAVISYNEQFF.

V usage is TRBV25-1 and J usage is TRBJ1-2; 7 bases fit TRBD1. Trimming took 7 bases from V and 5 from J; bases not matched to a gene: 1. The CDR3 is 11 amino acids. Per germline, CDR1 MGHDK and CDR2 SYGVNS. The CDR3 bases are TGTGCCAGCACAGGGGGGTATGGCTACACCTTC. This encodes CASTGGYGYTF.

This clone was observed a single time. V and J are TRBV19 and TRBJ2-7, with 9 positions matching TRBD2. The CDR3 loop spans 16 amino acids. V lost 6 bases and J lost 4; bases outside the gene matches: 13. In germline, CDR1 is LNHDA, CDR2 SQIVND (reference sequence). The CDR3 nucleotides are TGTGCCAGTAGCCGACCGGGAGCGGGAGGAGGGTACGAGCAGTACTTC. Amino acid sequence: CASSRPGAGGGYEQYF.

The gene calls are TRBV30 and TRBJ2-1; 13 nucleotides match TRBD2. The CDR3 has 14 amino acids. J was trimmed by 5 bases and V by 3 bases; bases with no gene match: 1. Germline CDR1 GTSNPN, CDR2 SVGIG (reference sequence). This CDR3 is CAWRGLAGNNEQFF. The CDR3 DNA reads as TGTGCCTGGAGGGGACTAGCGGGAAACAATGAGCAGTTCTTC.

The chain combines TRBV6-5 with TRBJ2-2, with D possibly being TRBD1 (5 bases). Germline CDR1 and CDR2: MNHEY and SVGAGI. The CDR3 is 13 amino acids. V shed 4 bases and J shed 6 bases, with 9 bases lying between them. The CDR3 spells CASSFRVSGELFF. The CDR3 DNA reads TGTGCCAGCAGTTTCAGGGTCTCCGGGGAGCTGTTTTTT.

This chain uses TRBV19 with TRBJ1-5; TRBD1 might be the D (5 bases). The CDR3 covers 14 residues. Germline values: CDR1 LNHDA, CDR2 SQIVND (reference sequence). Trimming took 3 bases from V and 4 from J, leaving 10 bases between them. CDR3 loop: CASSIWGTNQPQHF. CDR3 coding DNA: TGTGCCAGTAGTATTTGGGGGACTAATCAGCCCCAGCATTTT.

This rearrangement joins TRBV28 to TRBJ2-7; tentative D call: TRBD2 (5 bases). The CDR3 length is 17 residues. The germline CDR1 and CDR2 sequences are MDHEN and SYDVKM. Trimming took 4 bases from V and 2 from J, leaving 21 bases between them. CDR3 residues: CASSSHLGGGGPYEQYF. Here the CDR3 DNA reads TGTGCCAGCAGTTCCCATTTGGGCGGTGGAGGCCCCTACGAGCAGTACTTC.

The table lists this clone with a count of one. V usage is TRBV3-1 (or the pseudogene TRBV3-2) and J usage is TRBJ1-1; no clear D. Germline V lookup: CDR1 LGHDT, CDR2 YNNKEL (reference sequence). This CDR3 region has 13 residues. V was trimmed by 4 bases and J by 7 bases, leaving 13 bases between them. Written as DNA, the CDR3 is TGTGCCAGCAGCCCGTGGAGGTCCGGTGAAGCTTTCTTT. The encoded protein is CASSPWRSGEAFF.

The chain carries TRBV3-1 (or the pseudogene TRBV3-2) and TRBJ2-3; 7 bases align to TRBD2. V lost 2 bases and J lost 5; bases outside the gene matches: 10. CDR3 length equals 16 residues. CDR1 LGHDT and CDR2 YNNKEL come from the germline V gene (reference sequence). CDR3 nucleotides: TGTGCCAGCAGCCAATTTAGTCGGGGGGAGCGAGATACGCAGTATTTT. It is translated as CASSQFSRGERDTQYF.

The chain couples TRBV30 to TRBJ2-3, with a possible D match to TRBD1 (5 bases). CDR3 length: 16 residues. V was pared by 0 bases and J by 0 bases, with 13 bases between. CDR1 GTSNPN and CDR2 SVGIG come from the germline V gene (reference sequence). DNA of the CDR3: TGTGCCTGGAGTGTCCCGTGGGGCGCGAGCACAGATACGCAGTATTTT. Translated, it gives CAWSVPWGASTDTQYF.

The gene calls are TRBV7-2 and TRBJ1-3; 12 nucleotides align to TRBD1. The germline gives CDR1 SGHTA, CDR2 FQGNSA. With 3 bases clipped from V and 6 bases from J, the junction kept 12 bases outside the gene matches. The CDR3 has 18 amino acids. DNA for the CDR3: TGTGCCAGCAGCTTGGACCAATGGGACAGGGGGCGTGAAAACACCATATATTTT. It is translated as CASSLDQWDRGRENTIYF.

The rearrangement uses TRBV5-6 and TRBJ2-7, with TRBD2 identical over 8 bases. This CDR3 contains 13 residues. Trimming cost V 2 bases and J 3 bases; bases outside gene matches: 1. Germline V lookup: CDR1 SGHDT, CDR2 YYEEEE. CDR3 DNA: TGTGCCAGCAGCTTCACTAGCGGCTACGAGCAGTACTTC. It translates to CASSFTSGYEQYF. Variable domain in full (rest from reference TRBV5-6 and TRBJ2-7): DAGVTQSPTHLIKTRGQQVTLRCSPKSGHDTVSWYQQALGQGPQFIFQYYEEEERQRGNFPDRFSGHQFPNYSSELNVNALLLGDSALYLCASSFTSGYEQYFGPGTRLTVT.